A selection of T cell receptor beta chains follows, all from one sample in a study of shared clonotypes between healthy human individuals. The method was immunoSEQ multiplex PCR; TCRdb's version includes in-frame clones alone and lacks a portion of them. The table records over 850,000 clones, approximately 80% of them present only once. Sequenced input: memory CD4+ T cells from PBMCs. These receptor sequences come from a young man in good health. Some clones in this sample may be carry-over from other donors' samples. Each CDR3 is given with its conserved first and last residue.

j_gene | v_gene | CDR3aa
TRBJ2-5 | TRBV5-1 | CASSSGTNQETQYF
TRBJ2-5 | TRBV30 | CAWRVDGETQYF
TRBJ2-5 | TRBV6-1 | CASTPTSGSWTQYF
TRBJ2-5 | TRBV11-3 | CASSPGAGETQYF
TRBJ1-1 | TRBV19 | CASSKDVTEAFF
TRBJ2-3 | TRBV5-1 | CASSVPAGVADTQYF
TRBJ1-5 | TRBV4-3 | CASSQGGDNQPQHF
TRBJ2-1 | TRBV2 | CASQLAEQFF
TRBJ1-5 | TRBV5-8 | CASSRQGASNQPQHF
TRBJ1-1 | TRBV29-1 | CSVEGAIGTEAFF
TRBJ2-7 | TRBV28 | CASSLFGEQYF
TRBJ2-6 | TRBV6-1 | CASSSGRANVLTF
TRBJ1-2 | TRBV28 | CASSLDRDYGYTF
TRBJ1-1 | TRBV28 | CASSSYEVGAFF
TRBJ1-4 | TRBV28 | CASSPDRGREKLFF
TRBJ2-1 | TRBV7-2 | CASSLGAGTVTYNEQFF
TRBJ2-3 | TRBV9 | CASSTSGTSGGGTDTQYF
TRBJ1-2 | TRBV15 | CATSRDREYGYTF
TRBJ2-5 | TRBV28 | CASSWATTGQETQYF
TRBJ1-2 | TRBV5-6 | CASSTGLVYGYTF
TRBJ2-5 | TRBV4-1 | CASSQAKGLAATQETQYF
TRBJ2-5 | TRBV6-5 | CASRRGFQETQYF
TRBJ2-1 | TRBV7-3 | CASSPRRDYSSYNEQFF